A single TCR beta chain is shown here with its context. The antigen this receptor binds is unknown. No much larger clonotype is one base removed from it; base qualities were not supplied. The data belong to a study of Graves' ophthalmopathy and Graves' hyperthyroidism (dated by TCRdb to the late 2010s). Describing the broader study: Peripheral blood was collected at initial diagnosis, prior to any treatment. To explore V-J signatures distinguishing ophthalmopathy from hyperthyroidism, a discovery set of 100 patients (fewer than 45 ophthalmopathy, over 55 stable hyperthyroidism) was enrolled. In roughly 6 hyperthyroidism patients, the T-cell repertoires found in thyroid tissue were compared with those found in blood. For independent validation, a separate cohort was made up of 18 hyperthyroidism patients plus 17 patients who later progressed from hyperthyroidism to ophthalmopathy. The study used TCR beta repertoire signatures to distinguish Graves' ophthalmopathy from Graves' hyperthyroidism and to predict progression to ophthalmopathy. In total, approximately 130 blood samples were TCR-sequenced: under 45 ophthalmopathy, some 75 hyperthyroidism and about 17 hyperthyroidism-to-ophthalmopathy patients. The approximately 100 discovery patients were divided at random into training and test sets in a 7:3 ratio. Following sample collection, hyperthyroidism patients were given methimazole at a starting dose of 30 mg daily, and ophthalmopathy patients were given high-dose intravenous methylprednisolone. General conclusions and limits of the study: Most of the expanded thyroid clonotypes with a frequency above 0.001 were also detected in blood, and it was suggested that the thyroid immune response may be reflected by blood repertoires. No statistical method was used to set the sample size in advance, and the investigators knew which group each participant was assigned to. The 13-signature model separated ophthalmopathy from stable hyperthyroidism with approximately 90% sensitivity and about 81% specificity in cross-validation, and 80%/75% in the test set. In validation, the model predicted ophthalmopathy progression with about 70% sensitivity and around 72% specificity; approximately 12 predicted patients were CT-confirmed with GO in a median of approximately 6.5 months.

There are 14 amino acids in the CDR3, from cysteine to phenylalanine inclusive. The only DNA kept is the CDR3, 42 bases in frame from the first base. CDR1 and CDR2 are read off the germline V gene as MDHEN and SYDVKM. V sheds 7 bases and J sheds 4 bases, leaving 16 bases between their ends. For repertoire sequencing, TCR beta CDR3 regions were amplified from RNA transcripts. HTBI primers and the Qiagen OneStep RT-PCR kit were used in a first-round RT-PCR, which was followed by a second-round multiplex PCR, size selection and purification. Libraries were sequenced paired-end with 100 bp reads on an Illumina HiSeq2000. Per the original workflow: Reads were processed with SOAPnuke, discarding reads with adapters, uncalled bases, mean Phred below 15, or no exact constant-primer or identifier match. COPE v1.2.5 was used to merge high-quality paired reads. Each unique nucleotide sequence was defined as a clonotype, and clonotypes were aligned to IMGT TRB V, D and J references with MiTCR v1.1. The analysis was limited to V-J combinations with a frequency above 0.0001, which together covered 99.2% of repertoires. A TCR clonal expansion and chaos score per V-J combination was defined as the ratio of F50 clonal expansion to chaos observed in the TCRdist matrix. Welch's t-statistics and random forest were used to reduce features to about a dozen V-J combinations, which were fed into a naive Bayes classifier. Thyroid-blood repertoire similarity was quantified with the Morisita-Horn index. TCRdb applied fastp at Q25 and MiXCR to the public reads, then kept only in-frame beta chains. Rows with one shared CDR3 protein collapse into an entry with the most common genes and DNA. These V and J calls rely on TCRdb rather than the paper's analysis. This sample comprises under 200,000 distinct CDR3 sequences, about 40% of them detected only once. The ten largest make up 5.8% of the sample.

The ophthalmopathy patients had moderately to severely active disease, with a Clinical Activity Score of 3 or higher, a NOSPECS grade of 4 or higher, and a disease duration of less than 3 months. Patients with other autoimmune diseases, uncontrolled infections, pregnancy or lactation were excluded. Clinical symptoms, serum thyroxine, TRAb, thyroid ultrasound and orbital computed tomography were used for diagnosis. PBMCs were isolated from 8 to 10 ml of fresh peripheral blood by Ficoll-Paque density gradient centrifugation. Trizol reagent was used to extract the total RNA, and its quality was then checked on an Agilent 2100 Bioanalyzer.

This chain joins TRBV28 to TRBJ1-1; D gene: possibly TRBD1, on 6 matching bases. The receptor comes from a woman aged 40 to 55 with Graves' ophthalmopathy. Donor details come from another sample of the same person, matched by shared clones. The sample consisted of peripheral blood. At the DNA level, the sequence is TGTGCCAGCACCGCTCATAGAGGGGGCACTGAAGCTTTCTTT. This is translated as CASTAHRGGTEAFF.